This is a list of T cell receptor beta chains from one sample in a study of blood T cell repertoires in COVID-19. Assay: immunoSEQ multiplex PCR; the TCRdb copy retains only in-frame clones and omits some. The table lists some 78,000 clones, more than 80% of them singletons. Input material: peripheral blood. The receptor set was obtained from a man in his forties or fifties with active or convalescent COVID-19. Each CDR3 is given with its conserved first and last residue. D genes are given only for firm matches. Only some rows state a clone size, as once, few, many or a class for expanded clones.

clone size,V gene,D gene,J gene,CDR3 DNA,CDR3 protein
once,TRBV6-5,TRBD2,TRBJ2-3,TGTGCCAGCAGTCGCGACGCGGGGGATGCAGATACGCAGTATTTT,CASSRDAGDADTQYF
NA,TRBV7-2,NA,TRBJ2-2,TGTGCCAGCAGCTTACGGTGGACCGGGGAGCTGTTTTTT,CASSLRWTGELFF
NA,TRBV7-9,TRBD1,TRBJ2-7,TGTGCCAGCAGCCCTTTTAGATTTGCCGGGACAGATTACGAGCAGTACTTC,CASSPFRFAGTDYEQYF
NA,TRBV30,NA,TRBJ2-7,TGTGCCTGGAGTCCCCTCACAACAGGGCTGTCCGAGCAGTACTTC,CAWSPLTTGLSEQYF
once,TRBV18,TRBD1,TRBJ1-6,TGTGCCAGCTCACCAGTCGCCCGGACAGGGGCTTACTCACCCCTCCACTTT,CASSPVARTGAYSPLHF
NA,TRBV15,TRBD2,TRBJ2-3,TGTGCCACCAGCAGAGTCTCGGGGGGAAGCACAGATACGCAGTATTTT,CATSRVSGGSTDTQYF
NA,TRBV18,NA,TRBJ1-2,TGTGCCAGCTCACTAGCCCGACCCGAAGGGGACTATGGCTACACCTTC,CASSLARPEGDYGYTF
NA,TRBV9,TRBD2,TRBJ2-3,TGTGCCAGCAGCTCCGGGACTAGCGATAGCACAGATACGCAGTATTTT,CASSSGTSDSTDTQYF
NA,TRBV6-2/TRBV6-3,TRBD2,TRBJ2-5,TGTGCCAGCAGTTTCAGCGGGGGGACTAGAGAGACCCAGTACTTC,CASSFSGGTRETQYF
NA,TRBV27,NA,TRBJ2-5,TGTGCCAGCAGTTTATCGCTTTTCGGGGAGACCCAGTACTTC,CASSLSLFGETQYF